This entry describes one TCR beta chain. The data were obtained in a study of blood T cell repertoires in COVID-19. The germline V and J ends were trimmed by 0 bases and 0 bases, with 6 bases remaining between them. Germline V gene sequence: CDR1 LNHNV, CDR2 YYDKDF (reference sequence). This CDR3 comprises 15 residues. Authors' analysis steps: Amplification with reference gene primers provided the estimates of nucleated cell counts. Only in-frame clones appear in the TCRdb table, and some are missing; sequencing was by immunoSEQ multiplex PCR. V and J calls and clone size follow that table, whereas D and trimming were derived from the DNA. The repertoire holds about 370,000 clones, with about 89% as singletons. In Seattle, patients joined the study during active infection and were tracked longitudinally.

This chain uses TRBV15 with TRBJ1-3; D gene uncertain. The sample was peripheral blood. The sequence was collected from a young woman with COVID-19, enrolled during active disease. CDR3 protein: CATSRDPLSGNTIYF. The DNA of the CDR3 is TGTGCCACCAGCAGAGATCCCCTCTCTGGAAACACCATATATTTT.